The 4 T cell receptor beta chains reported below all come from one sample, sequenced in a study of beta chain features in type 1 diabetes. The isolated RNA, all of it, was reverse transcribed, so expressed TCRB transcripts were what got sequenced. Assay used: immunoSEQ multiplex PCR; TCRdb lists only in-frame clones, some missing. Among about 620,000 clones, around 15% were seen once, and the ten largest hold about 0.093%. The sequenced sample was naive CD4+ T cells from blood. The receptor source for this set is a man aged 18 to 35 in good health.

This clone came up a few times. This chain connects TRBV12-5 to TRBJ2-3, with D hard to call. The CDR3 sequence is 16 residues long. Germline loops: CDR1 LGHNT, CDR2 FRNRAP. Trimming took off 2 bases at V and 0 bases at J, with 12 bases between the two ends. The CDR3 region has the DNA TGTGCTAGTGGTTTGACCCAAGGCTCCAGCACAGATACGCAGTATTTT. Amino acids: CASGLTQGSSTDTQYF.

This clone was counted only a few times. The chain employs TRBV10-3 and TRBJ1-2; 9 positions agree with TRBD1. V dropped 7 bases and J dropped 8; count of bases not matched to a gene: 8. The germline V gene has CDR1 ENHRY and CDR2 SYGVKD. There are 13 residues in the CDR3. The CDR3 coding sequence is TGTGCCATCACCCCCCGGGACAGGGAAGGCTACACCTTC. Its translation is CAITPRDREGYTF.

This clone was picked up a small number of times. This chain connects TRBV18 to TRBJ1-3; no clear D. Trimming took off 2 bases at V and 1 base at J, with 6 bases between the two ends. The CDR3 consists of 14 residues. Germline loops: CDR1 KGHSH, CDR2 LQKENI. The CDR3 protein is CASSPKSSGNTIYF. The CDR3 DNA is TGTGCCAGCTCACCAAAGAGTTCTGGAAACACCATATATTTT.

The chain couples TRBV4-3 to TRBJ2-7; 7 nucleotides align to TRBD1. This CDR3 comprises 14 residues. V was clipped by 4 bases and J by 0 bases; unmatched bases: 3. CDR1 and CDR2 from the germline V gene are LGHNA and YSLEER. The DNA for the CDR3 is TGCGCCAGCAGCCTGACAGGGAGCTCCTACGAGCAGTACTTC. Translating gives CASSLTGSSYEQYF.